This T cell receptor beta chain was recovered during a study of blood T cell repertoires in COVID-19. Background on the study: The origin of the acute and convalescent COVID-19 samples was the United States, Italy and Spain. The analysed material was cDNA or gDNA that came from T cells, B-cell-depleted T cells, or PBMCs.

Trimming cost V 3 bases and J 3 bases, with 11 bases left between them. Germline V gives CDR1 GTSNPN, CDR2 SVGIG (reference sequence). CDR3 size: 13 residues. How the authors handled the data: Cell counts per sample came from amplifying reference gene primers. Using immunoSEQ multiplex PCR, the repertoire was profiled, and TCRdb retains in-frame clones only, with some absent. V, J and clone size are those of that table, while D and trimming were read from the DNA. The sample has 150,000 to 200,000 clones; 86% are singletons. The clonotype originates from a woman aged 30 to 39 with active or convalescent COVID-19. The sequenced material came from peripheral blood. The chain carries TRBV30 and TRBJ1-2, with D perhaps matching TRBD1 (6 bases). The CDR3 region is CAWRSTGYYGYTF. For the CDR3, the DNA is TGTGCCTGGAGATCGACAGGCTACTATGGCTACACCTTC. Full variable domain (remainder filled in from reference TRBV30 and TRBJ1-2): SQTIHQWPATLVQPVGSPLSLECTVEGTSNPNLYWYRQAAGRGLQLLFYSVGIGQISSEVPQNLSASRPQDRQFILSSKKLLLSDSGFYLCAWRSTGYYGYTFGSGTRLTVV.